These 23 T cell receptor beta chains came from one sample sequenced in a study of regulatory T cells in long-lasting Graves disease. Time point of the sample: persistent/refractory GD, antithyroid drugs over 5 years with positive TRAb. From PBMCs, RNA was extracted and then used to make the TCR library. CDR3-region Arm-PCR and iRepertoire HTBI primers produced the TCR beta libraries. MiXCR, applied by TCRdb to the multiplex PCR reads, yields one record per CDR3 protein. The sample records fewer than 600,000 distinct CDR3 sequences, roughly 23% being singletons. The sequencing used peripheral blood mononuclear cells (PBMCs), collected when the disease was refractory, from a patient treated with antithyroid drugs. These receptor sequences come from a female donor with Graves disease.

This clonotype was counted at least ten times. This chain links TRBV28 with TRBJ2-7, with TRBD1 matching over 7 bases. The CDR3 spans 14 residues. Trimming took 6 bases from V and 5 from J; bases not matched to a gene: 10. CDR1 MDHEN and CDR2 SYDVKM come from the germline V gene. CDR3 sequence reads: CASRTRGRRDEQYF. As DNA, the CDR3 is TGTGCCAGCAGGACAAGGGGGCGTCGGGACGAGCAGTACTTC.

The sample holds many counts of this clonotype. This rearrangement joins TRBV28 to TRBJ2-7; 13 bases align to TRBD2. Germline trimming cut 0 bases from V and 7 bases from J; bases unmatched to any gene: 0. CDR1 MDHEN and CDR2 SYDVKM come from the germline V gene. The CDR3 is 14 amino acids. The DNA of the CDR3 is TGTGCCAGCAGTTTATGGGGACTAGCGGGGGAGCAGTACTTC. It is translated as CASSLWGLAGEQYF.

This clonotype appeared a few times. The chain uses TRBV5-1 and TRBJ2-7; D is possibly TRBD2 (5 bases). V gave up 0 bases and J gave up 6 bases, with 16 bases separating them. CDR1 is SGHRS and CDR2 is YFSETQ in the germline V gene. The CDR3 sequence is 15 residues long. CDR3 region: CASSLGVGKIGEQYF. DNA for the CDR3: TGCGCCAGCAGCTTGGGGGTCGGGAAAATAGGCGAGCAGTACTTC.

The sample holds many counts of this clonotype. The CDR3, as DNA: TGCAGCGCCCAGGGTTTGGGGCAAGAGACCCAGTACTTC. This encodes CSAQGLGQETQYF. The chain recombines TRBV29-1 with TRBJ2-5; weak D call: TRBD1 (5 bases). V was pared by 7 bases and J by 2 bases, with 14 bases between. Germline V CDR1 and CDR2: SQVTM, ANQGSEA. The CDR3 length is 13 residues.

In this sample, this clonotype turned up a few times. The chain carries TRBV6-2 or TRBV6-3 and TRBJ2-7; 7 nucleotides agree with TRBD1. The CDR3 contains 13 residues. The V gene's germline CDR1 is MNHEY and CDR2 SVGEGT. Trimming removed 8 bases from V and 2 bases from J; junction bases left unmatched: 6. DNA of the CDR3: TGTGCCAGCGATAGAGGGGGCGCCTACGAGCAGTACTTC. Its protein is CASDRGGAYEQYF.

This clonotype was detected only a few times. The V and J genes are TRBV30 and TRBJ1-6, with TRBD1 identical over 7 bases. Germline V gene data show CDR1 as GTSNPN and CDR2 as SVGIG (reference sequence). The V gene end was trimmed by 4 bases and the J gene end by 14 bases; junction bases not matched to a gene: 14. This CDR3 spans 14 amino acids. The CDR3 bases are TGTGCCTGGACTTCGACGGCCGCAGGGGGATCCCTCCACTTT. Translating it yields CAWTSTAAGGSLHF.

A note on this clonotype: The junction and the germline gene differ at one end; a read error may be behind it. This chain joins TRBV10-3 and TRBJ2-3, with a tentative D call TRBD1 (5 bases). The CDR3 extends over 11 amino acids. Germline V CDR1 and CDR2: ENHRY, SYGVKD. CDR3 in DNA: TGTGCCATCGGTCCGACAGATACACAGTATTTT. It is translated as CAIGPTDTQYF.

The rearrangement joins TRBV15 to TRBJ1-5; D remains unclear. From germline, CDR1 is LNHNV and CDR2 YYDKDF (reference sequence). This CDR3 is 14 amino acids long. Trimming removed 1 base at V and 11 bases at J, with 15 bases between. The CDR3, as DNA: TGTGCCACCAGCAGAGGATCGGACCCCCGGGCCCAGCATTTT. Its protein is CATSRGSDPRAQHF. Full variable domain (rest looked up from reference TRBV15 and TRBJ1-5): DAMVIQNPRYQVTQFGKPVTLSCSQTLNHNVMYWYQQKSSQAPKLLFHYYDKDFNNEADTPDNFQSRRPNTSFCFLDIRSPGLGDTAMYLCATSRGSDPRAQHFGDGTRLSIL.

A remark on this clonotype: This likely comes from a read error, as the CDR3 has no conserved phenylalanine or tryptophan at its end. The chain links TRBV29-1 to TRBJ1-2, with TRBD1 matching 7 bases. Germline trimming cut 6 bases from V and 4 bases from J; bases unmatched to any gene: 5. CDR3 length equals 12 residues. Germline V gene sequence: CDR1 SQVTM, CDR2 ANQGSEA. The CDR3 DNA sequence: TGCAGCGTGGGGGGACAGAGCTATGGCTACACCTCC. The encoded protein is CSVGGQSYGYTS.

V usage is TRBV7-9 and J usage is TRBJ2-5; D possibly uses TRBD1 or TRBD2 (5 bases each). Germline V gene lookup returns CDR1 SEHNR and CDR2 FQNEAQ (reference sequence). V was pared by 5 bases and J by 5 bases, with 24 bases between. The CDR3 length is 17 residues. Here the CDR3 DNA reads TGTGCCAGCAGCACTAGAGGGGATATATACTTAAAGGAGACCCAGTACTTC. Its translation: CASSTRGDIYLKETQYF.

This clonotype occurred many times. This chain joins TRBV28 and TRBJ1-2, with D tentatively TRBD1 (5 bases). V lost 6 bases and J 4 bases, leaving 15 bases between the germline ends. The CDR3 is 14 residues long. Germline V lookup: CDR1 MDHEN, CDR2 SYDVKM. CDR3 coding DNA: TGTGCCAGCAGAACCTCCGGGGGAAGCTATGGCTACACCTTC. Translation: CASRTSGGSYGYTF.

This clonotype has a handful of counts. The chain employs TRBV12-3 or TRBV12-4 and TRBJ2-2, with D perhaps TRBD1 or TRBD2 (6 bases each). The CDR3 runs 17 residues. Trimming left V 6 bases short and J 3 bases short, with 20 bases between. The CDR3 protein is CASRGGARGSHTGELFF. In DNA, the CDR3 is TGTGCCAGCAGGGGAGGCGCCAGGGGATCCCACACCGGGGAGCTGTTTTTT.

This chain joins TRBV24-1 and TRBJ1-5; TRBD1 is a possible D gene (5 bases). This CDR3 region has 13 residues. V was trimmed by 10 bases and J by 1 base, leaving 10 bases between them. The germline V gene encodes CDR1 KGHDR and CDR2 SFDVKD. CDR3 sequence reads: CATRGTSNQPQHF. CDR3 nucleotides: TGTGCCACGAGAGGGACGAGCAATCAGCCCCAGCATTTT.

This clonotype was picked up a small number of times. The junction and the germline gene differ at one end; a read error may be behind it. The V and J genes are TRBV6-4 and TRBJ1-2; possible D gene TRBD1, 5 bases. CDR3 length equals 12 residues. Germline lookup yields CDR1 MRHNA and CDR2 SNTAGT. CDR3 bases: TGTGCCAGCAGTGACGAGGGACGTGGCCACACCTTC. This gives the protein CASSDEGRGHTF.

This clonotype has at least ten counts. The chain uses TRBV19 and TRBJ1-5; D gene ambiguous. Germline loops: CDR1 LNHDA, CDR2 SQIVND (reference sequence). The V end lost 6 bases, the J end lost 11 bases, and 14 bases lay between the germline ends. The CDR3 consists of 12 residues. CDR3 sequence (DNA): TGTGCCAGTAGCGATCAGGTGGGTGCCCAGCATTTT. The encoded protein is CASSDQVGAQHF.

This clonotype is categorized as medium-sized. An end of the junction does not agree with germline; a read error may underlie this. The genes are TRBV5-1 and TRBJ1-6; D gene uncertain. The germline gives CDR1 SGHRS, CDR2 YFSETQ. CDR3 size: 12 residues. As DNA, the CDR3 is TGTGCCAGCAGCGCTCCGAATTCACCCCTCCACTTT. It specifies CASSAPNSPLHF.

This clonotype was seen ten or more times. The chain uses TRBV20-1 and TRBJ2-7, with TRBD1 identical over 8 bases. This CDR3 contains 15 residues. CDR1 is DFQATT and CDR2 is SNEGSKA in the germline V gene (reference sequence). Trimming cost V 1 base and J 3 bases; bases outside gene matches: 8. The CDR3 sequence is CSARGPGTGVYEQYF. DNA for the CDR3: TGCAGTGCTAGAGGCCCCGGGACAGGAGTCTACGAGCAGTACTTC.

This clonotype showed up many times. The gene calls are TRBV12-3 or TRBV12-4 and TRBJ1-1; the D is unclear. This CDR3 contains 13 residues. Trimming shortened V by 6 bases and J by 3 bases, and 11 bases separated the two germline ends. CDR3 nucleotide sequence: TGTGCCAGCAGCCAATCAGTGGACACTGAAGCTTTCTTT. Amino acids: CASSQSVDTEAFF.

This clonotype was counted between two and nine times. The J gene is TRBJ1-2, the V gene TRBV9; D unresolved. V was shortened by 0 bases and J by 2 bases, with 5 bases between the two germline ends. Germline CDR1 and CDR2: SGDLS and YYNGEE. The CDR3 loop spans 13 amino acids. The CDR3 spells CASSVGENYGYTF. DNA for the CDR3: TGTGCCAGCAGCGTAGGAGAGAACTATGGCTACACCTTC.

As for this clonotype: The conserved closing phenylalanine or tryptophan is absent in this CDR3, likely reflecting a read error. The chain has TRBV5-1 and TRBJ1-6; D perhaps matches TRBD1 (5 bases). V was pared by 4 bases and J by 9 bases, with 14 bases between. The CDR3 consists of 14 residues. Per the germline V gene, CDR1 is SGHRS and CDR2 is YFSETQ. CDR3 region: CASSPSDRSSPLHS. CDR3 coding DNA: TGCGCCAGCAGCCCGTCCGACAGAAGTTCACCCCTCCACTCT.

The chain links TRBV19 to TRBJ1-2; 9 nucleotides align to TRBD1. Unmatched junction bases numbered 6, after V lost 3 bases and J lost 7 bases. The CDR3 consists of 14 residues. Per the germline V gene, CDR1 is LNHDA and CDR2 is SQIVND (reference sequence). CDR3 in amino acids: CASSIWNRGLGYTF. The DNA for the CDR3 is TGTGCCAGTAGTATTTGGAACAGGGGGCTTGGCTACACCTTC.

There are many counts of this clonotype. The chain has TRBV12-5 and TRBJ2-1; no definite D call. This CDR3 contains 12 residues. Germline-derived CDR1 and CDR2 are LGHNT and FRNRAP. Trimming pared 6 bases from V and 3 bases from J, leaving 6 bases between. The CDR3 sequence: CASGRVYNEQFF. In DNA form, the CDR3 reads TGTGCTAGTGGAAGGGTCTACAATGAGCAGTTCTTC.

This clonotype came up a few times. The CDR3 DNA reads as TGCGCCAGCAGCTTACCGGGACACCCAGCAACTAATGAAAAACTGTTTTTT. Its translation: CASSLPGHPATNEKLFF. J is TRBJ1-4 and V is TRBV5-1, with D tentatively TRBD1 (6 bases). This CDR3 comprises 17 residues. Germline V gene sequence: CDR1 SGHRS, CDR2 YFSETQ. The V gene lost 2 bases and the J gene lost 0 bases, with 14 bases spanning the gap.